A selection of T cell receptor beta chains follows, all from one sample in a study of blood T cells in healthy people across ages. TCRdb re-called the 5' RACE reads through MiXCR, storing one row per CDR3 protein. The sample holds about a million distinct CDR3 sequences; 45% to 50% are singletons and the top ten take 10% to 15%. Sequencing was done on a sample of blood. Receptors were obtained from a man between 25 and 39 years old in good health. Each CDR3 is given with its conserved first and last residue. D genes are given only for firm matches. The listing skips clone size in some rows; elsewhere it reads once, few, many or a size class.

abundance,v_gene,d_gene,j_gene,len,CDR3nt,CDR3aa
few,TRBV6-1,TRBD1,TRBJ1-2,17,TGTGCCAGCAGCCCACCCCGGGACAGGGGATACCTGTATGGCTACACCTTC,CASSPPRDRGYLYGYTF
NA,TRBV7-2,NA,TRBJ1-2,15,TGTGCCGGCATCCTCCTGGCAGGGGCTAACTATGGCTACACCTTC,CAGILLAGANYGYTF
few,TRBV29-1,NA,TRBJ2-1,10,TGCAGCTCCCCCGGATTCCCGCAGTTCTTC,CSSPGFPQFF
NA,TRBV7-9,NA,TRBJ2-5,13,TGTGCCAGCATCCCCTGGGAGCAAGAGACCCAGTACTTC,CASIPWEQETQYF
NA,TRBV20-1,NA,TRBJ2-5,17,TGCAGTGCTAGAGATCAATCGACGGGGGTGTACCAAGAGACCCAGTACTTC,CSARDQSTGVYQETQYF
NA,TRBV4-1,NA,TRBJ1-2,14,TGCGCCAGCAGCCCTAAGGAGACTAATGTGGGCTACACCTTC,CASSPKETNVGYTF
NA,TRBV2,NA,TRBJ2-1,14,TGTGCCAGCAGGGCGCCGGACTCCCCTAATGAGCAGTTCTTC,CASRAPDSPNEQFF
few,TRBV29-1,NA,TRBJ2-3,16,TGCAGCGTTGAAGATCTAAATGTAGGCAGCACAGATACGCAGTATTTT,CSVEDLNVGSTDTQYF
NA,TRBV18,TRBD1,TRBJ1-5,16,TGTGCCAGCTCACAAAGACAGGGGGCTAACAATCAGCCCCAGCATTTT,CASSQRQGANNQPQHF
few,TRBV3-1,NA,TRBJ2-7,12,TGTGCCAGCAGCCAAGGATCTGCCGAGCAGTACTTC,CASSQGSAEQYF
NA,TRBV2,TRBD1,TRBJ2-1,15,TGTGCCAGCAGTGAAGCAGGGGGCGCGGCCAATGAGCAGTTCTTC,CASSEAGGAANEQFF
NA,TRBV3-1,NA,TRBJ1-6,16,TGTGCCAGCAGCCTGGTTGGGGGCCAGGGGAGATCACCCCTCCACTTT,CASSLVGGQGRSPLHF
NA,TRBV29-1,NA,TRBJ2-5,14,TGCAGCGTTGAAGATGTTGGGGAACAGAATGAGCAGTACTTC,CSVEDVGEQNEQYF
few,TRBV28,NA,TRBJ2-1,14,TGTGCCAGCAGTTTACCCAGAGACTACAATGAGCAGTTCTTC,CASSLPRDYNEQFF
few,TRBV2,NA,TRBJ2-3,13,TGTGCCAGCACCGACGGAAGGCCAGATACGCAGTATTTT,CASTDGRPDTQYF
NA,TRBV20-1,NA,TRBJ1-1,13,TGCAGGGCAACAGGGTCAGGAGACACTGAAGCTTTCTTT,CRATGSGDTEAFF
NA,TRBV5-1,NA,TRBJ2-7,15,TGCGCCAGCAGCCCGGAGGAGCTAAGACACTACGAGCAGTACTTC,CASSPEELRHYEQYF
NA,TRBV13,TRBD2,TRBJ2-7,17,TGTGCCAGCAGCCCCAGCGGGGGTGCAGGTGGAACCACCGAGCAGTACTTC,CASSPSGGAGGTTEQYF
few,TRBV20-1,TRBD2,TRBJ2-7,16,TGCAGTGCTAGGCCCGAAAGCGGGGCCACGTCCTACGAGCAGTACTTC,CSARPESGATSYEQYF
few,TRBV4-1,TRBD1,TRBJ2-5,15,TGCGCCAGCAGCGAAGAGGACAGGTTTGGAGAGACCCAGTACTTC,CASSEEDRFGETQYF
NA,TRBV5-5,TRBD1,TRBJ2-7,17,TGTGCCAGCAGCTTGAACTCAGGGGGACAGGGTTTGTACGAGCAGTACTTC,CASSLNSGGQGLYEQYF
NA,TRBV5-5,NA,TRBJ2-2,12,TGTGCCAGCAGCTTTGTGGACAGGGAGCTGTTTTTT,CASSFVDRELFF
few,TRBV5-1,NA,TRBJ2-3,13,TGCGCCAGCAGCTTGTACCGCACAGATACGCAGTATTTT,CASSLYRTDTQYF
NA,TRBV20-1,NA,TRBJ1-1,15,TGCAGTGCTGGGGCCCTACAGGGTATGAACACTGAAGCTTTCTTT,CSAGALQGMNTEAFF
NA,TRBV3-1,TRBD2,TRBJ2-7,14,TGTGCCAGCAGCCAGGGCGGGGGGAACTACGAGCAGTACTTC,CASSQGGGNYEQYF
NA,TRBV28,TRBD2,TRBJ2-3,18,TGTGCCAGCAGTCCCCCCTGGCGGGGGGTATCTAGCACAGATACGCAGTATTTT,CASSPPWRGVSSTDTQYF
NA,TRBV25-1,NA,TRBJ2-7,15,TGTGCCAGCAGCCTTGGCGCAGCCACATCCTACGAGCAGTACTTC,CASSLGAATSYEQYF
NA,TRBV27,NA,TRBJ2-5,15,TGTGCCAGCAGTTTAACGCTAGCTTCCCAAGAGACCCAGTACTTC,CASSLTLASQETQYF
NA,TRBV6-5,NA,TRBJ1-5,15,TGTGCCAGCAGTTACTCAGCTTATAGCAATCAGCCCCAGCATTTT,CASSYSAYSNQPQHF
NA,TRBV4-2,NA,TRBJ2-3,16,TGTGCCAGCAGCCACCTAGGGGGGGCCGAAGCGCTTGGGCAGTATTTT,CASSHLGGAEALGQYF
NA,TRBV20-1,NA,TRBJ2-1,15,TGCAGTGCTAGAGCCGGGTCGGGGGGCCTCGATGAGCAGTTCTTC,CSARAGSGGLDEQFF
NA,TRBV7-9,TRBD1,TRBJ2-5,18,TGTGCCAGCAGCTTAGCGTTATCTGCGACAGGGGGCTGGGAGACCCAGTACTTC,CASSLALSATGGWETQYF
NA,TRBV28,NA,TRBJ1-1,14,TGTGCCAGCAGACCGGGACGGGTGAACACTGAAGCTTTCTTT,CASRPGRVNTEAFF
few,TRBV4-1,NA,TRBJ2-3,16,TGCGCCAGCAGCCAGGCCGGGACACCTAGCACAGATACGCAGTATTTT,CASSQAGTPSTDTQYF
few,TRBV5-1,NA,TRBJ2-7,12,TGCGCCAGCAGACCCGATGGATACGAGCAGTACTTC,CASRPDGYEQYF
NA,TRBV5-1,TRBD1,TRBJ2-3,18,TGCGCCAGCAGCTTGGCCTTAGGCGGGACAGGGATCACAGATACGCAGTATTTT,CASSLALGGTGITDTQYF